This T cell receptor beta chain was observed in a study of cytomegalovirus exposure and HLA in healthy donors. Study conclusions and caveats: Analysis performed later found more than 15,000 TCR beta sequences associated with HLA alleles at 0.05 false discovery rate.

60 Vbeta and 13 Jbeta primers were used in PCR. Generated by immunoSEQ multiplex PCR, the TCRdb table keeps only in-frame clones and is missing some. The sample has under 200,000 clones; roughly 80% are singletons. This CDR3 is built from 12 residues. Looked up from germline, CDR1 is SGHVS and CDR2 is FQNEAQ. The V and J ends lost 5 bases and 2 bases respectively, with 7 bases between them. About this clone itself: What it binds is unknown.

Specimen: PBMCs. The receptor was derived from a female donor in good health and CMV-seronegative. The chain carries TRBV7-8 and TRBJ2-7; no reliable D call. The CDR3 reads CASSEDTYEQYF. The CDR3 DNA follows: TGTGCCAGCAGCGAAGACACCTACGAGCAGTACTTC.